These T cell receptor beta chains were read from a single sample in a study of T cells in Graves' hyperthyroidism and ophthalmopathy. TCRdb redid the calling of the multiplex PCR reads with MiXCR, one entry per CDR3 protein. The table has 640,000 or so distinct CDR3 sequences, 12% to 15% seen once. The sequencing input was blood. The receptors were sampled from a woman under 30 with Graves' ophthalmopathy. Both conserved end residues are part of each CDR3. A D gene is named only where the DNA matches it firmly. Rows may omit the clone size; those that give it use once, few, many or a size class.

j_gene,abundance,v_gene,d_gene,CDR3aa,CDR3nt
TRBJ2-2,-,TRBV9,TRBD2,CASSVVAGRALPGELFF,TGTGCCAGCAGCGTAGTCGCCGGGAGGGCCTTACCCGGGGAGCTGTTTTTT
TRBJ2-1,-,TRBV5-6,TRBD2,CASSSGLAGRDEQFF,TGTGCCAGCAGCTCTGGACTAGCGGGAAGGGATGAGCAGTTCTTC
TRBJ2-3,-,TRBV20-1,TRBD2,CSASGASGIHVSSTDTQYF,TGCAGTGCTAGTGGGGCTAGCGGGATACATGTATCTAGCACAGATACGCAGTATTTT
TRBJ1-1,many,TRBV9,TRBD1,CASSPRGQAMNTEAFF,TGTGCCAGCAGCCCCCGCGGACAGGCCATGAACACTGAAGCTTTCTTT
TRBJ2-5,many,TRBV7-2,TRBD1,CASSLAVGQGETQYF,TGTGCCAGCAGCTTAGCGGTGGGACAGGGAGAGACCCAGTACTTC
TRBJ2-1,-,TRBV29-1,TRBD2,CSVAGFSRESEEQFF,TGCAGCGTTGCCGGTTTCTCGCGGGAGTCTGAAGAGCAGTTCTTC
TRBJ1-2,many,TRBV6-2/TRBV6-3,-,CASSSIGDSNYGYTF,TGTGCCAGCAGTTCGATCGGGGATTCTAACTATGGCTACACCTTC
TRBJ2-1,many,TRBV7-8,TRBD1,CASSSDEDWTGGPKGYNEQFF,TGTGCCAGCAGCTCAGACGAGGACTGGACAGGGGGCCCCAAAGGGTACAATGAGCAGTTCTTC
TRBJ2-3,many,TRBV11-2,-,CASSSDWSDTQYF,TGTGCCAGCAGCTCAGACTGGTCCGATACGCAGTATTTT
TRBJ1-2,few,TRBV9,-,CASSVDGGTNYGYTF,TGTGCCAGCAGCGTAGATGGGGGGACGAACTATGGCTACACCTTC
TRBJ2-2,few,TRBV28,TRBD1,CASSLWAGGASGELFF,TGTGCCAGCAGTTTATGGGCAGGGGGCGCGTCCGGGGAGCTGTTTTTT
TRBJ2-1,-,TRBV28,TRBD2,CASSIAGGLSEQFF,TGTGCCAGCAGCATAGCGGGAGGGTTATCAGAGCAGTTCTTC
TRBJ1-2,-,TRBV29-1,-,CSVGGGRYGYTF,TGCAGCGTTGGGGGGGGCCGTTATGGCTACACCTTC
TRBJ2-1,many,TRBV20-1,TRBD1,CSADQDRVTEQFF,TGCAGTGCTGACCAGGACAGGGTCACTGAGCAGTTCTTC
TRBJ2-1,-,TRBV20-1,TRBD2,CSAPASGRDYNEQFF,TGCAGTGCCCCGGCTAGCGGTCGGGACTACAATGAGCAGTTCTTC
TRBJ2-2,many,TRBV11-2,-,CASRTPFTGVNAGELFF,TGTGCCAGCAGGACGCCTTTTACGGGAGTGAACGCCGGGGAGCTGTTTTTT
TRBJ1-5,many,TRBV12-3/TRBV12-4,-,CASSSSGGGQPQHF,TGTGCCAGCAGTTCATCTGGGGGCGGTCAGCCCCAGCATTTT
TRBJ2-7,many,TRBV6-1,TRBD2,CASSKRAGEGYEQYF,TGTGCCAGCAGCAAGAGAGCGGGAGAGGGTTACGAGCAGTACTTC
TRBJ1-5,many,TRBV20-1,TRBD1,CSATPRTGTNQPQHF,TGCAGTGCTACCCCACGGACAGGGACTAATCAGCCCCAGCATTTT
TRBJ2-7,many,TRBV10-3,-,CAISESRRRERDEQYF,TGTGCCATCAGTGAGTCGAGACGGAGGGAGCGGGACGAGCAGTACTTC
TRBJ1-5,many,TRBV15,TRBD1,CATSRADRGGSNQPQHF,TGTGCCACCAGCAGGGCTGACAGGGGTGGGAGCAATCAGCCCCAGCATTTT
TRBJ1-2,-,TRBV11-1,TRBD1,CASSLGRGHGYTF,TGTGCCAGCAGCTTAGGAAGGGGGCATGGCTACACCTTC
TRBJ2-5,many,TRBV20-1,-,CSWGEAARETQYF,TGCAGCTGGGGAGAGGCAGCCCGCGAAACCCAGTACTTC
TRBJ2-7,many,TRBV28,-,CASQTGGSYEQYF,TGTGCCAGCCAAACCGGGGGCTCCTACGAGCAGTACTTC
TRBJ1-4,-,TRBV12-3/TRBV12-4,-,CASSPPYGGEANEKLFF,TGTGCCAGCAGCCCACCCTACGGGGGCGAGGCTAATGAAAAACTGTTTTTT
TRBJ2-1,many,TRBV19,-,CASSTTGAYNEQFF,TGTGCCAGTAGTACGACGGGAGCCTACAATGAGCAGTTCTTC
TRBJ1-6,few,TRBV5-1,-,CASSPYKARSPLHF,TGCGCCAGCAGCCCATATAAAGCCAGATCACCCCTCCACTTT
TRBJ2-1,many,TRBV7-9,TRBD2,CASSQSSSLAGEYNEQFF,TGTGCCAGCAGCCAATCGAGCTCACTAGCGGGAGAGTACAATGAGCAGTTCTTC
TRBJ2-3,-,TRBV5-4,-,CASSLGETDTQYF,TGTGCCAGCAGCTTGGGGGAGACAGATACGCAGTATTTT
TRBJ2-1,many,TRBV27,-,CASSFLLQGPSYNEQFF,TGTGCCAGCAGTTTCTTGCTCCAGGGCCCGTCCTACAATGAGCAGTTCTTC
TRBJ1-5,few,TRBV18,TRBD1,CASSTQGDGNQPQHF,TGTGCCAGCTCAACACAGGGGGATGGGAATCAGCCCCAGCATTTT
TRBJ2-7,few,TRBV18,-,CASSPGERYEQYF,TGTGCCAGCTCCCCAGGGGAGAGGTACGAGCAGTACTTC
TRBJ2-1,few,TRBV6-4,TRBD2,CASSTQAGGGNEQFF,TGTGCCAGCAGCACCCAAGCGGGAGGCGGAAATGAGCAGTTCTTC
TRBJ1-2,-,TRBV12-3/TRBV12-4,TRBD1,CASSFHLDRGQGYTF,TGTGCCAGCAGTTTTCACCTCGACAGGGGGCAAGGCTACACCTTC
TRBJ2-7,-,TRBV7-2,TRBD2,CASSPGLAGWGEQYF,TGTGCCAGCAGCCCAGGACTAGCGGGGTGGGGGGAGCAGTACTTC
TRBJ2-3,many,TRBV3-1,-,CASSQDQGPPLDTQYF,TGTGCCAGCAGCCAAGATCAGGGACCACCCCTGGATACGCAGTATTTT
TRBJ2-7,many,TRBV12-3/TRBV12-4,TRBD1,CASNPWTGLDRGYEQYF,TGTGCCAGCAACCCATGGACAGGGCTAGATCGAGGCTACGAGCAGTACTTC
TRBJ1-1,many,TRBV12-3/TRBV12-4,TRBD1,CASSLARDSEAFF,TGTGCCAGCAGTTTGGCCCGGGACAGTGAAGCTTTCTTT
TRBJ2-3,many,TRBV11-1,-,CASSLARGNTDTQYF,TGTGCCAGCAGCTTAGCCCGCGGGAACACAGATACGCAGTATTTT
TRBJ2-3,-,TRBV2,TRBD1,CASRWGLGQGWGDTQYF,TGTGCCAGCAGGTGGGGTCTAGGACAGGGATGGGGGGATACGCAGTATTTT
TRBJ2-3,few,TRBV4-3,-,CASSRVNRGPADTQYF,TGCGCCAGCAGCCGCGTGAACCGGGGGCCGGCAGATACGCAGTATTTT
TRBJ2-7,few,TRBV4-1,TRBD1,CASSPYLWTGISEQYF,TGCGCCAGCAGTCCCTACCTTTGGACAGGGATCTCCGAGCAGTACTTC
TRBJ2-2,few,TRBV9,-,CASSVRPADHLTGELFF,TGTGCCAGCAGCGTGAGGCCAGCGGACCACCTTACCGGGGAGCTGTTTTTT
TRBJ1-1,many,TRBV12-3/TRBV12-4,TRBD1,CASSLRRGREAFF,TGTGCCAGCAGTTTAAGGAGGGGGCGGGAAGCTTTCTTT